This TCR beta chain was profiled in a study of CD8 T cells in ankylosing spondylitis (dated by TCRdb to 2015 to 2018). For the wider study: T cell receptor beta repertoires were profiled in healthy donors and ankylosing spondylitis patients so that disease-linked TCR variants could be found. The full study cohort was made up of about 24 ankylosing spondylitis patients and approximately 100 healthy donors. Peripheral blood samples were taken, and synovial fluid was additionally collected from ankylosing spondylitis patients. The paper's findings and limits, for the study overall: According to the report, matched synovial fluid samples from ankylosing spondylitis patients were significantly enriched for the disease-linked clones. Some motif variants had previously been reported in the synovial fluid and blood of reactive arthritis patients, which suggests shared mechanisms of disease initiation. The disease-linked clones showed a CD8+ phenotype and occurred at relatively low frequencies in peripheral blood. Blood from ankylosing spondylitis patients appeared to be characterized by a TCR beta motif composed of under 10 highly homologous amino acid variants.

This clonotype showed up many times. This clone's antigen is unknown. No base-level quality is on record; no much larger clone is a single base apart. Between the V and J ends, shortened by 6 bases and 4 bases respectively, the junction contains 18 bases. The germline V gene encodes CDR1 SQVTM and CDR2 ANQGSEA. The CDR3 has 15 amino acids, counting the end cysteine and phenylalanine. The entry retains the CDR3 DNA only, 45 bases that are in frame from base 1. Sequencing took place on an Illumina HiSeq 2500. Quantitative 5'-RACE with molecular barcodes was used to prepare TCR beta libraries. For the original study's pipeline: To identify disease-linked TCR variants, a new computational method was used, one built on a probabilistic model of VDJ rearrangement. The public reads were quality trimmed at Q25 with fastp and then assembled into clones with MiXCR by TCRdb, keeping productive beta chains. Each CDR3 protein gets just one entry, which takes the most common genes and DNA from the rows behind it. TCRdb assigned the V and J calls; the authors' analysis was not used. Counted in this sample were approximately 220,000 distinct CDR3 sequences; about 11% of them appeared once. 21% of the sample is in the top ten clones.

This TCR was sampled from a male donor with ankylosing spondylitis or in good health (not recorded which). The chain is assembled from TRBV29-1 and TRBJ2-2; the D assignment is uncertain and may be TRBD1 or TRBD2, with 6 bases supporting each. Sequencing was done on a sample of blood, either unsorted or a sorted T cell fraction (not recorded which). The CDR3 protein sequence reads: CSVAHGGAITGELFF. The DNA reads TGCAGCGTGGCTCACGGGGGCGCGATCACCGGGGAGCTGTTTTTT.